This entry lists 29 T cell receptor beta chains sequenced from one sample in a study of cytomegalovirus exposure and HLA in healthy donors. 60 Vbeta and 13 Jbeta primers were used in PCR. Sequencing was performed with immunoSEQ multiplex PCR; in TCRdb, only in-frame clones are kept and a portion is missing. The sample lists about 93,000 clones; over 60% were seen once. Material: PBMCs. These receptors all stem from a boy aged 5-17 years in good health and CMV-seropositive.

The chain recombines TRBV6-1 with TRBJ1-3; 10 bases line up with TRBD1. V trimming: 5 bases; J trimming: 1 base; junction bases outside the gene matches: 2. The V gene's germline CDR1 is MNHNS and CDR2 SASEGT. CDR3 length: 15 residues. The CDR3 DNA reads TGTGCCAGCAGTTGGGACAGGGGATCTGGAAACACCATATATTTT. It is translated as CASSWDRGSGNTIYF.

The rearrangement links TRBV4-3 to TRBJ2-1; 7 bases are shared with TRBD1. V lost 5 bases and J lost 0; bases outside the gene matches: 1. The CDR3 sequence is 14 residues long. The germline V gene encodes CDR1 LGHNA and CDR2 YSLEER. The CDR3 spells CASSRGHSYNEQFF. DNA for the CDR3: TGCGCCAGCAGCAGGGGGCACTCCTACAATGAGCAGTTCTTC.

This chain's CDR3 is CASSQGENSGTGWFQPQHF. Written as DNA, the CDR3 is TGCGCCAGCAGCCAAGGCGAAAATTCCGGGACAGGGTGGTTTCAGCCCCAGCATTTT. The chain recombines TRBV4-1 with TRBJ1-5; 9 bases agree with TRBD1. The CDR3 extends over 19 amino acids. Trimming cost V 1 base and J 6 bases; bases outside gene matches: 16. Looked up from germline, CDR1 is MGHRA and CDR2 is YSYEKL.

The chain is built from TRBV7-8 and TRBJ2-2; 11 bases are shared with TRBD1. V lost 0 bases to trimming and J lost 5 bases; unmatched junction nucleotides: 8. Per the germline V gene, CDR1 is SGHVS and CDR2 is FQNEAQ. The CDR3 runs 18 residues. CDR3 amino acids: CASSLAGTGGMITGELFF. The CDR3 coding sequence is TGTGCCAGCAGCTTAGCAGGGACAGGGGGAATGATTACCGGGGAGCTGTTTTTT.

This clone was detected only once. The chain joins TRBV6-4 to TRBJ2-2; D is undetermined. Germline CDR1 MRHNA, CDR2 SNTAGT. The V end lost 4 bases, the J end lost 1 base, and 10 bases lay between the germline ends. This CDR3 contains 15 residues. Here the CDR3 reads CASSVAQRNTGELFF. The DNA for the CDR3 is TGTGCCAGCAGTGTGGCGCAGCGGAACACCGGGGAGCTGTTTTTT.

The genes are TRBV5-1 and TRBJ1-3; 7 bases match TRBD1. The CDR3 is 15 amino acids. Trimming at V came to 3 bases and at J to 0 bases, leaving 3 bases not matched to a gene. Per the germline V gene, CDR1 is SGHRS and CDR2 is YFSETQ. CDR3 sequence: CASSWTGYSGNTIYF. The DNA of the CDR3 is TGCGCCAGCAGCTGGACAGGTTACTCTGGAAACACCATATATTTT.

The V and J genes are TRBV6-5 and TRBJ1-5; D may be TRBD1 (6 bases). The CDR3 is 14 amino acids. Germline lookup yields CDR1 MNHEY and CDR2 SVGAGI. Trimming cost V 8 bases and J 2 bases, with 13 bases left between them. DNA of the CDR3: TGTGCCAGCTCAACAGGGTCGGGCAATCAGCCCCAGCATTTT. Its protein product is CASSTGSGNQPQHF.

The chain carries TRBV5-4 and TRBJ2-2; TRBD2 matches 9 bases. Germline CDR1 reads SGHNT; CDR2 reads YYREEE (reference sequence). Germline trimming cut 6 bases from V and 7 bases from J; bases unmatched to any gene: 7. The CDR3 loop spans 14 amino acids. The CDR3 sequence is CASKAGGPGGELFF. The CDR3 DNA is TGTGCCAGCAAGGCGGGAGGGCCTGGCGGGGAGCTGTTTTTT. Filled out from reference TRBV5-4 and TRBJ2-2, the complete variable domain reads ETGVTQSPTHLIKTRGQQVTLRCSSQSGHNTVSWYQQALGQGPQFIFQYYREEENGRGNFPPRFSGLQFPNYSSELNVNALELDDSALYLCASKAGGPGGELFFGEGSRLTVL.

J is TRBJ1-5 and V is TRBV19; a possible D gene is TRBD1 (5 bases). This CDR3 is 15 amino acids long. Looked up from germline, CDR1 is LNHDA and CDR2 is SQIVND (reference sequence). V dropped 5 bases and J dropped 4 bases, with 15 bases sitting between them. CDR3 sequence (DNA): TGTGCCAGTAGTCTGGGGGGGACGGGGAATCAGCCCCAGCATTTT. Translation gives CASSLGGTGNQPQHF.

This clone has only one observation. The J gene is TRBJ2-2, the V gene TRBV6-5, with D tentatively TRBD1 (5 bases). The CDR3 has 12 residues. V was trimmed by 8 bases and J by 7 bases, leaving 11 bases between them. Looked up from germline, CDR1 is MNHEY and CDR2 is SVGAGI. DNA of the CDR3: TGTGCCAGCGGCTCAAGGGGCGGGGAGCTGTTTTTT. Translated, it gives CASGSRGGELFF.

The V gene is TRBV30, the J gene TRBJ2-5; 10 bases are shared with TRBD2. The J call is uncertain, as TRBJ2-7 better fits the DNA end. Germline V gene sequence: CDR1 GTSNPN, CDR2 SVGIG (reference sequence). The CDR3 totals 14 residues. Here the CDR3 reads CAWSAGLAYDEQYF. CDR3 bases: TGTGCCTGGAGTGCGGGACTAGCGTACGACGAGCAGTACTTC.

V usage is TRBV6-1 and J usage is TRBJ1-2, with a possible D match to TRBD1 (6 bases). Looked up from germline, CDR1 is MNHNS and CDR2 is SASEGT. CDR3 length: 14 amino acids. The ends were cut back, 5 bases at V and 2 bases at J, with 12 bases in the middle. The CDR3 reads CASSPGTRNYGYTF. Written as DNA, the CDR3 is TGTGCCAGCAGTCCCGGGACAAGAAACTATGGCTACACCTTC.

The CDR3 loop reads CASSLGRQGYTF. The CDR3 region has the DNA TGTGCCAGCAGCTTGGGTAGACAAGGCTACACCTTC. V gene TRBV5-8 combines with J gene TRBJ1-2; D remains unclear. Trimming pared 0 bases from V and 8 bases from J, leaving 8 bases between. This CDR3 comprises 12 residues. The germline CDR1 and CDR2 sequences are SGHTS and YDEGEE. Drawing the rest from reference TRBV5-8 and TRBJ1-2, the complete variable domain is EAGVTQSPTHLIKTRGQQATLRCSPISGHTSVYWYQQALGLGLQFLLWYDEGEERNRGNFPPRFSGRQFPNYSSELNVNALELEDSALYLCASSLGRQGYTFGSGTRLTVV.

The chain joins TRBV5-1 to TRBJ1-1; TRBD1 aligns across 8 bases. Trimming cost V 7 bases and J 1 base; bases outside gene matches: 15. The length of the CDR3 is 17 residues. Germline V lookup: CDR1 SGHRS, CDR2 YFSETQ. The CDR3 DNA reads TGCGCCAGCCCCTTCTACCCAGGACAGGGTACGAACACTGAAGCTTTCTTT. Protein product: CASPFYPGQGTNTEAFF.

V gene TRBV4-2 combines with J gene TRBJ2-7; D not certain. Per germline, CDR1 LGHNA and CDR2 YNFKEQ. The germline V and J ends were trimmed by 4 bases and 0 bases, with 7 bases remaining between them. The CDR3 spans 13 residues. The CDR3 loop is CASSLGPSYEQYF. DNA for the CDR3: TGTGCCAGCAGCCTGGGCCCCTCCTACGAGCAGTACTTC.

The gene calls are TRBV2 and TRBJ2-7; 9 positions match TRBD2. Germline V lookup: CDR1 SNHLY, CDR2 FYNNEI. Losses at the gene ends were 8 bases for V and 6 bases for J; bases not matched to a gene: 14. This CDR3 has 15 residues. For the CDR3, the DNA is TGTGCCAGCCAAACCGGGCGGGGGGGAACATCCGAGCAGTACTTC. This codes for CASQTGRGGTSEQYF.

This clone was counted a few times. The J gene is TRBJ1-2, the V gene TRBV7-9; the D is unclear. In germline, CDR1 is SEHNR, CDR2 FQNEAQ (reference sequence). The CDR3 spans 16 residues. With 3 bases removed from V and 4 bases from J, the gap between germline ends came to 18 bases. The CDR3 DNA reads TGTGCCAGCAGCTTGATTTCTAATCCCGGTGGCTATGGCTACACCTTC. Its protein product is CASSLISNPGGYGYTF.

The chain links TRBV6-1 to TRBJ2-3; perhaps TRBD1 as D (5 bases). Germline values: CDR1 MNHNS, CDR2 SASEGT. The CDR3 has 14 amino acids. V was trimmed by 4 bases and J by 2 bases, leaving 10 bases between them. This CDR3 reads CASSGTKHTDTQYF. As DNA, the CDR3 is TGTGCCAGCAGTGGGACAAAACACACAGATACGCAGTATTTT.

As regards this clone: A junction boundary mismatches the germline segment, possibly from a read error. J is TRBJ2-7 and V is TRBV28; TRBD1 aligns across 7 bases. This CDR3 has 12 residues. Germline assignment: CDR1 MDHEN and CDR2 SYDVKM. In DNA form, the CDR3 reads TGTGCCAGCAGTCTACCCGGGACAGAGACTACATTC. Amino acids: CASSLPGTETTF.

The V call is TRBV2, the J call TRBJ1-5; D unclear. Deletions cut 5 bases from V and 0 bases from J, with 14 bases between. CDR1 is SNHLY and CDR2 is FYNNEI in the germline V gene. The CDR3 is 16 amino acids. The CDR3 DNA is TGTGCCAGCAGTCGTATAATCGGTATTAGCAATCAGCCCCAGCATTTT. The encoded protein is CASSRIIGISNQPQHF.

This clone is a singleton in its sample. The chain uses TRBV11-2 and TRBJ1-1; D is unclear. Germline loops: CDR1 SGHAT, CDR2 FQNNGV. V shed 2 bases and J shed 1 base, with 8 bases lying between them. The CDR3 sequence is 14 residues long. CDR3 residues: CASSLSVPNTEAFF. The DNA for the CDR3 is TGTGCCAGCAGCTTATCTGTCCCGAACACTGAAGCTTTCTTT.

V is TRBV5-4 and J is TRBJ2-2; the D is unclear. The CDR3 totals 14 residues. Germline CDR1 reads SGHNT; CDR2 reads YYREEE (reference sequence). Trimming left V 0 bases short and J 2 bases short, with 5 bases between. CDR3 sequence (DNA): TGTGCCAGCAGCTTGGGACACAACACCGGGGAGCTGTTTTTT. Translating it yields CASSLGHNTGELFF.

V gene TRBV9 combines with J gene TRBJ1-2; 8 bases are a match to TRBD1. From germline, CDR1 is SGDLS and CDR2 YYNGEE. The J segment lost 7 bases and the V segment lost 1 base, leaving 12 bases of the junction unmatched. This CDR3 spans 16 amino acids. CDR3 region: CASSVSPGQGFGGYTF. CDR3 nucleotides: TGTGCCAGCAGCGTATCCCCCGGACAGGGATTCGGTGGCTACACCTTC.

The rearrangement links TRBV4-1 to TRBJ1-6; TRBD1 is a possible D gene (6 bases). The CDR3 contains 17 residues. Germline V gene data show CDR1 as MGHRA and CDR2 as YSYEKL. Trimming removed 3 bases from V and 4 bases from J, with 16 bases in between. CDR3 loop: CASSQEGGVIYNSPLHF. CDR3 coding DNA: TGCGCCAGCAGCCAGGAGGGGGGGGTGATTTATAATTCACCCCTCCACTTT.

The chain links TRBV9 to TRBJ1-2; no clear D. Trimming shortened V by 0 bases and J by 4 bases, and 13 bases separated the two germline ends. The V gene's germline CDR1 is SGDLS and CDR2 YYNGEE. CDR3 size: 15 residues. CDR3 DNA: TGTGCCAGCAGCGTAGGGGCCGATGCTCGCTATGGCTACACCTTC. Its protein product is CASSVGADARYGYTF.

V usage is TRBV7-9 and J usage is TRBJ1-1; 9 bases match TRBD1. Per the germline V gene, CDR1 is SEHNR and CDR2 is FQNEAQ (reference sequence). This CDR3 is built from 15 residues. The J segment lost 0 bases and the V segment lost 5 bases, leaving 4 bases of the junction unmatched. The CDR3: CASSPGQGMNTEAFF. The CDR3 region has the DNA TGTGCCAGCAGCCCGGGACAGGGAATGAACACTGAAGCTTTCTTT.

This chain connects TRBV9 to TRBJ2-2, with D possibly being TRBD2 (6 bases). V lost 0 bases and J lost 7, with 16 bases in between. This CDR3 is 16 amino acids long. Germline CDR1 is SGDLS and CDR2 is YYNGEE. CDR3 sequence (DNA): TGTGCCAGCAGCGTAGAGCCTAGCGCCTGGGGCGGGGAGCTGTTTTTT. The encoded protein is CASSVEPSAWGGELFF.

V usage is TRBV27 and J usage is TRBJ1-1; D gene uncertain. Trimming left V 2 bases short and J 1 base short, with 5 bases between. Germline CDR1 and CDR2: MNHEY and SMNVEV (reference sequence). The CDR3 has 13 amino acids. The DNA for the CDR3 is TGTGCCAGCAGTTTAGACAAGAACACTGAAGCTTTCTTT. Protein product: CASSLDKNTEAFF.

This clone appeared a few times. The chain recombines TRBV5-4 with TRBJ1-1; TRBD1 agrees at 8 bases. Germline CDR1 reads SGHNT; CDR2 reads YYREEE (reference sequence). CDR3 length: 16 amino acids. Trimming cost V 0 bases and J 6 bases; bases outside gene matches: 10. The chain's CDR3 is CASSLAGGRGHSEAFF. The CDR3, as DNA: TGTGCCAGCAGCTTGGCTGGGGGCAGGGGGCATTCTGAAGCTTTCTTT.